Listed below are T cell receptor beta chains from one sample, sequenced in a study of blood T cells in healthy people across ages. One entry per CDR3 protein, called by TCRdb with MiXCR from the 5' RACE reads. The data show about 970,000 distinct CDR3 sequences, with roughly half seen just once and 20% to 25% held by the top ten. Specimen: blood. The receptors shown here come from a woman between 55 and 75 years old in good health. The CDR3 runs from the conserved cysteine through the conserved F or W. A D gene is named only where the DNA matches it firmly. Clone sizes are given selectively: once, few, many, or a class where the clone is expanded.

TRBV27	TRBD2	NA	TRBJ2-3	TGTGCCAGCAGTCCCGGGACTAGCGGGGTACCTACAGATACGCAGTATTTT	CASSPGTSGVPTDTQYF
TRBV6-5	TRBD2	NA	TRBJ2-1	TGTGCCAGCAGGGATACGAGCGGGACGCCCTACAATGAGCAGTTCTTC	CASRDTSGTPYNEQFF
TRBV7-9	NA	NA	TRBJ2-5	TGTGCCAGCAGCTTAGATAGGGGGACGCAGTACTTC	CASSLDRGTQYF
TRBV12-3/TRBV12-4	NA	NA	TRBJ2-7	TGTGCCAGCAGTATCGGGTCCCCGGGAACCTACGAGCAGTACTTC	CASSIGSPGTYEQYF
TRBV6-2/TRBV6-3	TRBD2	NA	TRBJ2-3	TGTGCCAGCAGTTACGGACTAGCGGAAGTAGATACGCAGTATTTT	CASSYGLAEVDTQYF
TRBV14	NA	few	TRBJ2-1	TGTGCCAGCAGCCCTCCCCCGGCAGGGTATTACAATGAGCAGTTCTTC	CASSPPPAGYYNEQFF
TRBV7-2	NA	NA	TRBJ2-3	TGTGCCAGCAGCTCGTCGACCGGGGTCAAAGGTGCTACGCAGTATTTT	CASSSSTGVKGATQYF
TRBV7-2	NA	few	TRBJ1-4	TGTGCCAGCAGCACCACAGGAGGGACTAATGAAAAACTGTTTTTT	CASSTTGGTNEKLFF
TRBV20-1	TRBD2	NA	TRBJ2-1	TGCAGTGCGCCTGATAGCGGGACACAAATTAACAATGAGCAGTTCTTC	CSAPDSGTQINNEQFF
TRBV12-3/TRBV12-4	NA	NA	TRBJ1-2	TGTGCCAGCACTAACCTCGGCGGGGGAAACTATGGCTACACCTTC	CASTNLGGGNYGYTF
TRBV6-5	NA	few	TRBJ2-3	TGTGCCAGCAGTTACAGGACCCCTGGTAGCACAGATACGCAGTATTTT	CASSYRTPGSTDTQYF
TRBV27	NA	NA	TRBJ1-2	TGTGCCAGCACCGGGGCGGTTAACTATGGCTACACCTTC	CASTGAVNYGYTF
TRBV4-1	TRBD2	few	TRBJ2-5	TGCGCCAGCAGCCAACCGGGACTAGAAAAGACCCAGTACTTC	CASSQPGLEKTQYF
TRBV28	NA	NA	TRBJ2-7	TGTGCCAGCAGTCGATCGGAGGGTACCACCTACGAGCAGTACTTC	CASSRSEGTTYEQYF
TRBV5-1	TRBD2	NA	TRBJ2-1	TGCGCCAGCAGCCCCGCGACCGGGACTAGCGGGGGCAATGAGCAGTTCTTC	CASSPATGTSGGNEQFF
TRBV6-5	NA	NA	TRBJ2-5	TGTGCCAGCAGTTACACCAGGGGATCTGAGCAGTACTTC	CASSYTRGSEQYF
TRBV27	TRBD1	NA	TRBJ1-2	TGTGCCAGCAGTACAATAATCAGGACAGGGTCGGGTGGCTACACCTTC	CASSTIIRTGSGGYTF
TRBV20-1	TRBD2	few	TRBJ2-1	TGCAGTGCACAAGTCGGGAGGGCCACCTACAATGAGCAGTTCTTC	CSAQVGRATYNEQFF
TRBV7-2	TRBD2	few	TRBJ2-3	TGTGCCAGCAGCTTAGGACTAGCGGGCCCTCGGGATACGCAGTATTTT	CASSLGLAGPRDTQYF
TRBV10-1	NA	few	TRBJ2-3	TGCGCCAGCAGTGAGAACGGGGCTAATACGCAGTATTTT	CASSENGANTQYF
TRBV6-1	NA	NA	TRBJ1-2	TGTGCCAGCAGTGAAGACTTCGTGGCAGGCTATGGCTACACCTTC	CASSEDFVAGYGYTF
TRBV29-1	NA	NA	TRBJ2-1	TGCAGCGTTCGAAGGAACTCCTACAATGAGCAGTTCTTC	CSVRRNSYNEQFF
TRBV27	NA	NA	TRBJ2-7	TGTGCCAGCAGTTTATACCCTCTCGGCTCTTACGAGCAGTACTTC	CASSLYPLGSYEQYF
TRBV9	TRBD2	NA	TRBJ2-7	TGTGCCAGCAGCGTCCGGGAGGCCGCCTACGAGCAGTACTTC	CASSVREAAYEQYF
TRBV5-1	TRBD1	NA	TRBJ2-3	TGCGCCAGCAGCGTGGGACAGACGACAGATACGCAGTATTTT	CASSVGQTTDTQYF
TRBV29-1	TRBD1	few	TRBJ1-2	TGCAGCGTGAGGACAGGGGGTGGCTACACCTTC	CSVRTGGGYTF
TRBV6-6	NA	few	TRBJ2-3	TGTGCCAGCAGGAAGAGAACAGATACGCAGTATTTT	CASRKRTDTQYF
TRBV12-3/TRBV12-4	TRBD2	few	TRBJ2-7	TGTGCCAGCAGTTTTTTACAGGAAAATGCCGGGACTAGAATTGGCGAGCAGTACTTC	CASSFLQENAGTRIGEQYF
TRBV12-3/TRBV12-4	TRBD2	NA	TRBJ2-1	TGTGCCAGCAGTCCCGGACTAGCGGGAACCATCAATGAGCAGTTCTTC	CASSPGLAGTINEQFF
TRBV11-2	NA	NA	TRBJ2-7	TGTGCCAGCAGCTTAGTAGTAAACGGCTACGAGCAGTACTTC	CASSLVVNGYEQYF
TRBV7-2	NA	NA	TRBJ2-5	TGTGCCAGCAGGCCAAGCGCAGGAAGACGGGAGACCCAGTACTTC	CASRPSAGRRETQYF
TRBV6-1	NA	NA	TRBJ2-7	TGTGCCAGCAGCGTCCTTGGGGCGGGATTTTACGAGCAGTACTTC	CASSVLGAGFYEQYF
TRBV24-1	NA	NA	TRBJ1-4	TGTGCCACCAGTGATTTTTATACGGGAAATGAAAAACTGTTTTTT	CATSDFYTGNEKLFF
TRBV4-1	TRBD1	NA	TRBJ1-4	TGCGCCAGCAGCCGAGTACAGGGGAGGACTAATGAAAAACTGTTTTTT	CASSRVQGRTNEKLFF
TRBV7-2	TRBD1	NA	TRBJ2-7	TGTGCCGGCAGCTATACAGGGGGCTCCCTTAACTACGAGCAGTACTTC	CAGSYTGGSLNYEQYF
TRBV3-1	NA	NA	TRBJ2-1	TGTGCCAGCAGCCAAGAGCGCAGGGGAGTTTACAATGAGCAGTTCTTC	CASSQERRGVYNEQFF
TRBV7-2	NA	NA	TRBJ2-2	TGTGCCAGCAGCTTACTATCCGGGGAGCTGTTTTTT	CASSLLSGELFF
TRBV4-2	NA	NA	TRBJ2-5	TGTGCCAGCAGCCACCCCGGGTCCGAGGGGGAGACCCAGTACTTC	CASSHPGSEGETQYF
TRBV20-1	TRBD2	NA	TRBJ2-2	TGCAGTGCTAGAAAAGCGGGAGCCCTCACCGGGGAGCTGTTTTTT	CSARKAGALTGELFF
TRBV12-3/TRBV12-4	NA	few	TRBJ2-1	TGTGCCAGCGTGAGGGACTCCTACAATGAGCAGTTCTTC	CASVRDSYNEQFF
TRBV5-1	NA	NA	TRBJ2-7	TGCGCCAGCAAGCCCGAGGACGGCTACGAGCAGTACTTC	CASKPEDGYEQYF
TRBV4-1	TRBD1	NA	TRBJ1-4	TGCGCCAGCAGGAGGATAGACAGGGGTAATGAAAAACTGTTTTTT	CASRRIDRGNEKLFF
TRBV10-1	TRBD1	few	TRBJ2-7	TGCGCCAGCAGTTCATCTCCGGGACAGGGAGACTACGAGCAGTACTTC	CASSSSPGQGDYEQYF
TRBV29-1	TRBD2	few	TRBJ2-7	TGCAGCGTTCTAGCGGGAGTTTCCTACGAGCAGTACTTC	CSVLAGVSYEQYF
TRBV29-1	TRBD1	many	TRBJ2-5	TGCGGAAGTATAAAGACAGGGGGTGAGACCCAGTACTTC	CGSIKTGGETQYF